This T cell receptor beta chain was sequenced for a study of blood T cell repertoires in COVID-19. Study at large: PBMCs, B-cell-depleted T cells, or T cells were the source of the cDNA or gDNA that made up the material.

J was trimmed by 3 bases and V by 1 base; bases with no gene match: 11. CDR1 SGHAT and CDR2 FQNNGV come from the germline V gene. The CDR3 spans 17 residues. As originally analysed: Amplified reference gene primers provided the basis for estimating nucleated cell counts. Produced via immunoSEQ multiplex PCR; TCRdb's table is partial and in-frame only. V, J and clone size were drawn from that table, and D and trimming were deduced from the DNA. The table lists 200,000 to 300,000 clones, 88% of them singletons. The sample comprised peripheral blood. The sequence derives from a man aged 60-69 years who had recovered from COVID-19. V usage is TRBV11-2 and J usage is TRBJ1-1, with 7 bases matching TRBD1. CDR3 nucleotide sequence: TGTGCCAGCAGCTTAGTATTGACAGGGATGACGGACACTGAAGCTTTCTTT. It specifies CASSLVLTGMTDTEAFF.